These T cell receptor beta chains were read from a single sample in a study of blood T cell repertoires in COVID-19. Method: immunoSEQ multiplex PCR; TCRdb's copy keeps in-frame clones and lacks some. The sample includes around 200,000 clones, about four fifths seen only once; the top ten take 8.2%. The sequenced sample was peripheral blood. The origin of the receptors is a woman between 45 and 65 years old with acute or convalescent COVID-19. CDR3s include the opening cysteine and the closing phenylalanine or tryptophan. A D gene is named only where the DNA matches it firmly. Not all rows give a size; the values are once, few, many and, for expanded clones, a class.

size,D,J,V,CDR3,DNA
NA,TRBD1,TRBJ1-1,TRBV6-5,CASSPPGQGPEAFF,TGTGCCAGCAGTCCCCCGGGACAGGGTCCTGAAGCTTTCTTT
NA,NA,TRBJ2-5,TRBV28,CASRPSVQETQYF,TGTGCCAGCAGACCAAGCGTACAAGAGACCCAGTACTTC
NA,TRBD2,TRBJ2-5,TRBV19,CASSIGLAGGKETQYF,TGTGCCAGTAGTATAGGACTAGCGGGAGGAAAAGAGACCCAGTACTTC
NA,TRBD1,TRBJ2-7,TRBV6-5,CASIVDRGMSEQYF,TGTGCCAGCATAGTCGACAGGGGTATGAGCGAGCAGTACTTC
NA,TRBD1,TRBJ1-5,TRBV2,CASSRGQGWYQPQHF,TGTGCCAGCAGCCGCGGACAGGGTTGGTATCAGCCCCAGCATTTT
NA,NA,TRBJ2-6,TRBV30,CAWTGLSGANVLTF,TGTGCCTGGACGGGTCTCTCTGGGGCCAACGTCCTGACTTTC
NA,NA,TRBJ1-6,TRBV27,CASSPSYNSPLHF,TGTGCCAGCAGTCCTTCCTACAATTCACCCCTCCACTTT
once,NA,TRBJ2-5,TRBV7-9,CAGRDSQETQYF,TGTGCCGGCCGGGACTCACAAGAGACCCAGTACTTC
NA,NA,TRBJ2-6,TRBV6-5,CASSFRGSGANVLTF,TGTGCCAGCAGTTTTAGGGGCTCTGGGGCCAACGTCCTGACTTTC
NA,NA,TRBJ1-5,TRBV28,CASSLPRASNQPQHF,TGTGCCAGCAGTTTACCCAGGGCTAGCAATCAGCCCCAGCATTTT
NA,NA,TRBJ1-6,TRBV27,CASSLNGQLNSPLHF,TGTGCCAGCAGTCTAAATGGACAGCTGAATTCACCCCTCCACTTT
NA,NA,TRBJ1-2,TRBV6-1,CASSEGRGLNYGYTF,TGTGCCAGCAGTGAAGGTCGGGGATTGAACTATGGCTACACCTTC
NA,NA,TRBJ1-4,TRBV5-1,CASSSGNNEKLFF,TGCGCCAGCAGCTCAGGGAATAATGAAAAACTGTTTTTT
NA,TRBD1,TRBJ2-7,TRBV11-2,CASSPRTGTSYEQYF,TGTGCCAGCAGCCCGCGGACAGGCACCTCCTACGAGCAGTACTTC
NA,TRBD2,TRBJ2-1,TRBV24-1,CATSDSSGTSGNNEQFF,TGTGCCACCAGTGATTCTTCCGGGACTAGCGGGAATAATGAGCAGTTCTTC
NA,TRBD2,TRBJ2-3,TRBV19,CASETGGLTDTQYF,TGTGCCAGTGAGACGGGAGGGCTGACAGATACGCAGTATTTT
NA,TRBD1,TRBJ2-7,TRBV28,CASSFRGWRNEQYF,TGTGCCAGCAGTTTCAGGGGGTGGCGTAACGAGCAGTACTTC
few,TRBD2,TRBJ2-5,TRBV4-1,CASSHTSGRVQETQYF,TGCGCCAGCAGCCATACTAGCGGGAGGGTCCAAGAGACCCAGTACTTC
once,TRBD1,TRBJ1-5,TRBV19,CASSIGQGGNQPQHF,TGTGCCAGTAGTATAGGACAGGGTGGAAATCAGCCCCAGCATTTT
NA,TRBD1,TRBJ1-4,TRBV12-3/TRBV12-4,CASSPRGREKLFF,TGTGCCAGCAGTCCAAGGGGGCGGGAAAAACTGTTTTTT
NA,NA,TRBJ2-4,TRBV27,CASRPGGLGNIQYF,TGTGCCAGCAGACCCGGGGGACTGGGGAACATTCAGTACTTC
NA,TRBD2,TRBJ2-5,TRBV18,CASSPRPSGNNNQETQYF,TGTGCCAGCTCACCACGGCCTAGCGGGAATAATAACCAAGAGACCCAGTACTTC
once,TRBD2,TRBJ2-2,TRBV9,CASSEGLAGGRDTGELFF,TGTGCCAGCAGCGAGGGACTAGCGGGAGGGCGCGACACCGGGGAGCTGTTTTTT
NA,NA,TRBJ2-5,TRBV29-1,CSVELQGFTQYF,TGCAGCGTTGAACTGCAGGGGTTCACCCAGTACTTC
NA,TRBD2,TRBJ2-7,TRBV11-2,CASSPLGLAGSYEQYF,TGTGCCAGCAGCCCCTTGGGACTAGCGGGCTCCTACGAGCAGTACTTC
few,TRBD1,TRBJ2-7,TRBV9,CASIRGQVYYEQYF,TGTGCCAGCATACGGGGACAGGTGTACTACGAGCAGTACTTC
NA,TRBD1,TRBJ1-1,TRBV7-2,CASSVQGMNTEAFF,TGTGCCAGCAGCGTACAGGGGATGAACACTGAAGCTTTCTTT
NA,TRBD2,TRBJ2-3,TRBV3-1/TRBV3-2,CASSHLWASGRGGTDTQYF,TGTGCCAGCAGCCATCTTTGGGCTAGCGGGAGAGGGGGCACAGATACGCAGTATTTT
NA,TRBD1,TRBJ1-1,TRBV10-1,CASSGDRRNTEAFF,TGCGCCAGCAGTGGGGACAGGAGGAACACTGAAGCTTTCTTT
NA,NA,TRBJ2-1,TRBV6-5,CASNPSGYNEQFF,TGTGCCAGCAATCCATCCGGCTACAATGAGCAGTTCTTC
NA,TRBD1,TRBJ2-1,TRBV5-1,CASSLPGRGQGEQFF,TGCGCCAGCAGCTTGCCTGGCAGGGGGCAGGGTGAGCAGTTCTTC
NA,TRBD2,TRBJ2-1,TRBV18,CASSPWEGIPRNSYNEQFF,TGTGCCAGCTCACCATGGGAGGGGATCCCGCGCAACTCCTACAATGAGCAGTTCTTC
NA,TRBD2,TRBJ2-7,TRBV6-1,CASSEFGGSEGYEQYF,TGTGCCAGCAGTGAATTTGGCGGGAGTGAAGGCTACGAGCAGTACTTC
once,NA,TRBJ2-3,TRBV6-5,CASSYSRGPVTDTQYF,TGTGCCAGCAGTTACTCAAGGGGTCCAGTCACAGATACGCAGTATTTT
once,TRBD2,TRBJ2-1,TRBV27,CASSSGLAGKNEQFF,TGTGCCAGCAGTTCGGGACTAGCGGGAAAGAATGAGCAGTTCTTC